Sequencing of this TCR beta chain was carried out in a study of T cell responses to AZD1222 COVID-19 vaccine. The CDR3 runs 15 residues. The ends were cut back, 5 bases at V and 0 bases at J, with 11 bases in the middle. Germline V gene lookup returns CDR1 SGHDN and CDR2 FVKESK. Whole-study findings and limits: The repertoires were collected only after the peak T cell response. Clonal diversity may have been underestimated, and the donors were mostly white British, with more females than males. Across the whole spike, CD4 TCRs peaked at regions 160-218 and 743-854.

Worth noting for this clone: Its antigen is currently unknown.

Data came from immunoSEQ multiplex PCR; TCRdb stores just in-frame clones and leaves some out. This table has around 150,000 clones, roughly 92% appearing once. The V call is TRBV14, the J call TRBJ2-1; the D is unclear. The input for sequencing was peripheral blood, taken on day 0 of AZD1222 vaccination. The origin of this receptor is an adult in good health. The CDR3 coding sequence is TGTGCCAGCAGCTCACACCTAGGCTCCTACAATGAGCAGTTCTTC. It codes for CASSSHLGSYNEQFF.